These T cell receptor beta chains were read from a single sample in a study of Ad26.COV2.S vaccination and SARS-CoV-2 variants. TCRdb's copy holds only in-frame clones and misses some; the assay was immunoSEQ multiplex PCR. This sample has 380,000 or so clones, with around 89% found just once. The sequencing used peripheral blood, collected in a trial of Ad26.COV2.S vaccine versus placebo. These receptor sequences come from a person between 18 and 65 years old who received the Ad26.COV2.S COVID-19 vaccine or a placebo. CDR3s include the opening cysteine and the closing phenylalanine or tryptophan. A D gene is named only where the DNA matches it firmly. Size is omitted from some rows. Given values are once, few, many or a class for expanded clones.

V	D	J	size	CDR3	DNA
TRBV18	TRBD1	TRBJ1-2	-	CASSSDRGEGYTF	TGTGCCAGCTCGTCAGACAGGGGTGAGGGCTACACCTTC
TRBV6-5	TRBD1	TRBJ1-2	-	CASHRGLGYTF	TGTGCCAGCCACAGGGGGCTCGGCTACACCTTC
TRBV13	TRBD1	TRBJ2-2	once	CASIRRGTTTGELFF	TGTGCCAGCATCCGCAGGGGGACCACCACCGGGGAGCTGTTTTTT
TRBV4-1	-	TRBJ2-1	-	CASSQGRSSEQFF	TGCGCCAGCAGCCAAGGGCGGTCTAGTGAGCAGTTCTTC
TRBV6-5	TRBD1	TRBJ2-1	-	CASSLGQGAGDEQFF	TGTGCCAGCAGTCTCGGACAGGGGGCGGGGGATGAGCAGTTCTTC
TRBV30	TRBD1	TRBJ2-5	-	CAWRGQGATETQYF	TGTGCCTGGAGGGGACAGGGGGCAACGGAGACCCAGTACTTC
TRBV10-1	-	TRBJ1-1	-	CASSENGGFFTEAFF	TGCGCCAGCAGTGAGAATGGTGGGTTTTTCACTGAAGCTTTCTTT
TRBV4-3	-	TRBJ1-2	-	CASSQEVGQGIYGYTF	TGCGCCAGCAGCCAAGAAGTGGGGCAGGGGATCTATGGCTACACCTTC
TRBV2	TRBD2	TRBJ2-3	-	CASSEGGGARDTQYF	TGTGCCAGCAGTGAAGGCGGGGGGGCCAGAGATACGCAGTATTTT
TRBV7-2	-	TRBJ1-6	-	CASSSQRAYNSPLHF	TGTGCCAGCAGCTCTCAGAGGGCCTATAATTCACCCCTCCACTTT
TRBV27	-	TRBJ1-1	-	CASSLSRARMNTEAFF	TGTGCCAGCAGTTTATCTAGGGCCCGGATGAACACTGAAGCTTTCTTT
TRBV27	-	TRBJ1-2	-	CASSSSDGGGYGYTF	TGTGCCAGCAGTTCCTCGGACGGAGGAGGGTATGGCTACACCTTC
TRBV7-2	-	TRBJ2-2	-	CASSPRAAGNTGELFF	TGTGCCAGCAGCCCTCGGGCGGCGGGGAACACCGGGGAGCTGTTTTTT
TRBV27	TRBD2	TRBJ2-1	-	CASSLSGTRGFNNEQFF	TGTGCCAGCAGTTTATCGGGGACTAGGGGGTTCAACAATGAGCAGTTCTTC
TRBV11-2	TRBD2	TRBJ2-3	-	CASNPLAGGPADTQYF	TGTGCCAGCAATCCACTAGCGGGGGGGCCCGCAGATACGCAGTATTTT
TRBV6-2/TRBV6-3	-	TRBJ1-1	-	CASSYPKLPGQAQLNTEAFF	TGTGCCAGCAGTTACCCAAAACTCCCGGGACAAGCTCAATTGAACACTGAAGCTTTCTTT
TRBV5-1	-	TRBJ1-6	few	CASSLLGEGYSPLHF	TGCGCCAGCAGCTTGCTCGGGGAAGGATATTCACCCCTCCACTTT
TRBV7-9	-	TRBJ2-1	-	CASSLPSWNEQFF	TGTGCCAGCAGCTTACCTAGCTGGAATGAGCAGTTCTTC
TRBV5-1	-	TRBJ2-7	-	CASSLAGSEQYF	TGCGCCAGCAGCTTGGCAGGGTCCGAGCAGTACTTC
TRBV2	-	TRBJ1-4	-	CASSPDGGINEKLFF	TGTGCCAGCAGCCCCGACGGGGGCATCAATGAAAAACTGTTTTTT
TRBV5-1	-	TRBJ2-3	-	CASSLVGNTDTQYF	TGCGCCAGCAGCTTGGTGGGGAACACAGATACGCAGTATTTT
TRBV7-9	-	TRBJ2-1	few	CASSLQGSSYNEQFF	TGTGCCAGCAGCCTTCAGGGGAGCTCCTACAATGAGCAGTTCTTC
TRBV10-2	TRBD2	TRBJ2-3	-	CASSEPAGVIDTQYF	TGCGCCAGCAGTGAGCCGGCGGGAGTGATAGATACGCAGTATTTT
TRBV7-9	-	TRBJ2-2	few	CASRGEGTGELFF	TGTGCCAGCAGGGGTGAGGGCACCGGGGAGCTGTTTTTT
TRBV28	TRBD1	TRBJ1-1	-	CASSNQGAGTWDTEAFF	TGTGCCAGCAGTAACCAGGGGGCCGGGACTTGGGACACTGAAGCTTTCTTT
TRBV7-8	-	TRBJ2-7	-	CASSLGPTGNPYEQYF	TGTGCCAGCAGCTTAGGCCCCACCGGGAACCCCTACGAGCAGTACTTC
TRBV19	-	TRBJ1-5	-	CASSSFPQGNQPQHF	TGTGCCAGTAGTTCTTTCCCCCAGGGTAATCAGCCCCAGCATTTT
TRBV6-1	-	TRBJ1-1	-	CASSASRGWTNTEAFF	TGTGCCAGCAGTGCCTCACGGGGTTGGACGAACACTGAAGCTTTCTTT
TRBV4-1	-	TRBJ2-2	-	CASSQVPRASTGELFF	TGCGCCAGCAGCCAAGTTCCCAGGGCTTCCACCGGGGAGCTGTTTTTT